The source of this TCR beta chain is a study of breast tumors, draining lymph nodes, adjacent tissues. Findings and limits, study-wide: Tumors had less TCR diversity than lymph nodes, more than nontumor tissue. Tumor and nontumor repertoires were significantly more similar in luminal-like than in basal-like breast cancer. Findings are consistent with lymph node origin and intratumoral expansion of most tumor T cells. Tumor T cell lymph node origin was a supported hypothesis, not proven.

Samples came from axillary lymph nodes draining the breast cancer. V was trimmed by 6 bases and J by 4 bases, leaving 12 bases between them. The CDR3 sequence is 13 residues long. From germline, CDR1 is SEHNR and CDR2 FQNEAQ (reference sequence). MiXCR, applied by TCRdb to the multiplex PCR reads, yields one record per CDR3 protein. The profile shows around 130,000 distinct CDR3 sequences, 15% to 20% of them singletons. This clonotype was found many times. What it recognizes is unknown. This clonotype originated in a female donor with breast cancer. Some clones in this sample may be carry-over from other donors' samples. The sequenced sample was axillary lymph node tissue. The gene calls are TRBV7-9 and TRBJ1-2, with D hard to call. CDR3 coding DNA: TGTGCCAGCAGTATCGATGCCGGCTATGGCTACACCTTC. It is translated as CASSIDAGYGYTF. The full variable domain, in which reference TRBV7-9 and TRBJ1-2 provide the parts outside the CDR3, is DTGVSQNPRHKITKRGQNVTFRCDPISEHNRLYWYRQTLGQGPEFLTYFQNEAQLEKSRLLSDRFSAERPKGSFSTLEIQRTEQGDSAMYLCASSIDAGYGYTFGSGTRLTVV.